One sample yielded the 21 T cell receptor beta chains listed below, sequenced in a study of regulatory T cells in long-lasting Graves disease. Combining iRepertoire HTBI primers with Arm-PCR of CDR3 regions, the authors built TCR beta libraries. TCRdb re-derived calls from the multiplex PCR reads in MiXCR, one entry per CDR3 protein. The sample comprises approximately 350,000 distinct CDR3 sequences, over 15% of which are singletons, and about 32% rests with the top ten. Indicated time point: newly diagnosed GD, antithyroid drugs for less than 3 months. PBMC-derived RNA was used for the TCR library. The same specimen was also included in a second study, on T cells in Graves' hyperthyroidism and ophthalmopathy.

Here the sequenced sample was peripheral blood mononuclear cells (PBMCs), taken at new diagnosis, from a patient treated with antithyroid drugs. The receptor set was obtained from a middle-aged man with Graves disease.

On this clonotype itself: A much larger clone sits a single nucleotide away, making a read error possible. The V gene is TRBV7-2, the J gene TRBJ2-2; D perhaps matches TRBD2 (5 bases). V gave up 5 bases and J gave up 0 bases, with 10 bases separating them. The CDR3 spans 15 residues. Germline CDR1 is SGHTA and CDR2 is FQGNSA. CDR3 coding DNA: TGTGCCAGCAGCGCCGGGATTCCGAACACCGGGGAGCTGTTTTTT. This codes for CASSAGIPNTGELFF.

There are a few counts of this clonotype. V is TRBV4-1 and J is TRBJ2-5, with D tentatively TRBD1 or TRBD2 (7 bases each). The CDR3 length is 16 residues. Germline loops: CDR1 MGHRA, CDR2 YSYEKL. Trimming cost V 0 bases and J 7 bases, with 18 bases left between them. CDR3 bases: TGCGCCAGCAGCCAAGATCGACAGGGAGGGGCGGGGACCCAGTACTTC. The encoded protein is CASSQDRQGGAGTQYF.

This clonotype was detected ten times or more. The V and J genes are TRBV18 and TRBJ2-6, with D unresolved. Germline-derived CDR1 and CDR2 are KGHSH and LQKENI. This CDR3 spans 15 amino acids. The V and J ends lost 2 bases and 2 bases respectively, with 7 bases between them. CDR3 coding DNA: TGTGCCAGCTCACCATTTCCACCTGGGGCCAACGTCCTGACTTTC. Its protein product is CASSPFPPGANVLTF.

This clonotype was observed many times. This chain uses TRBV28 with TRBJ2-7; perhaps TRBD2 as D (6 bases). The germline V gene encodes CDR1 MDHEN and CDR2 SYDVKM. With 7 bases removed from V and 0 bases from J, the gap between germline ends came to 10 bases. The CDR3 runs 13 residues. The CDR3 sequence: CASIGGNSYEQYF. CDR3 bases: TGTGCCAGCATAGGCGGGAACTCCTACGAGCAGTACTTC. The full variable domain, with the rest looked up from reference TRBV28 and TRBJ2-7, is DVKVTQSSRYLVKRTGEKVFLECVQDMDHENMFWYRQDPGLGLRLIYFSYDVKMKEKGDIPEGYSVSREKKERFSLILESASTNQTSMYLCASIGGNSYEQYFGPGTRLTVT.

This clonotype was seen many times. The chain has TRBV3-1 and TRBJ1-4; D is ambiguous. V shed 2 bases and J shed 13 bases, with 14 bases lying between them. Germline lookup yields CDR1 LGHDT and CDR2 YNNKEL (reference sequence). CDR3 length equals 13 residues. Here the CDR3 DNA reads TGTGCCAGCAGCCAACTAATTGCGGTTGGACTGTTTTTT. Amino acids: CASSQLIAVGLFF.

This clonotype was counted ten times or more. The genes are TRBV28 and TRBJ1-1, with 9 bases aligning to TRBD1. The V gene end was trimmed by 10 bases and the J gene end by 1 base; junction bases not matched to a gene: 1. In germline, CDR1 is MDHEN, CDR2 SYDVKM. This CDR3 has 12 amino acids. CDR3 residues: CATDRGNTEAFF. CDR3 nucleotides: TGTGCCACGGACAGGGGGAACACTGAAGCTTTCTTT.

This clonotype was counted between two and nine times. The rearrangement uses TRBV5-1 and TRBJ2-2, with no clear D. V lost 4 bases to trimming and J lost 5 bases, with 18 bases between them. Germline V gives CDR1 SGHRS, CDR2 YFSETQ. There are 16 residues in the CDR3. The CDR3 nucleotides read TGCGCCAGCAGCCCTGGAATCAGGCTCGGAACCGGGGAGCTGTTTTTT. It yields the protein CASSPGIRLGTGELFF. The full variable domain, in which reference TRBV5-1 and TRBJ2-2 provide the parts outside the CDR3, is KAGVTQTPRYLIKTRGQQVTLSCSPISGHRSVSWYQQTPGQGLQFLFEYFSETQRNKGNFPGRFSGRQFSNSRSEMNVSTLELGDSALYLCASSPGIRLGTGELFFGEGSRLTVL.

This clonotype was seen many times. The chain links TRBV2 to TRBJ2-3; perhaps TRBD2 as D (6 bases). Germline lookup yields CDR1 SNHLY and CDR2 FYNNEI. CDR3 length: 14 residues. V lost 4 bases and J lost 1, with 9 bases in between. The CDR3 reads CASSVGEGTDTQYF. The CDR3 DNA is TGTGCCAGCAGTGTAGGGGAGGGCACAGATACGCAGTATTTT.

This clonotype showed up many times. Germline is not matched at one junction end, which may reflect a read error. The V gene is TRBV11-2, the J gene TRBJ1-1; D not certain. This CDR3 comprises 13 residues. The germline gives CDR1 SGHAT, CDR2 FQNNGV. The CDR3 nucleotides read TGTGCCAGCAGCTTAGTGGCAGACACTGAAGTTTTCTTT. Its translation: CASSLVADTEVFF.

The sample holds many counts of this clonotype. The V and J genes are TRBV28 and TRBJ1-1, with no clear D. Germline V gene lookup returns CDR1 MDHEN and CDR2 SYDVKM. This CDR3 region has 14 residues. Between the trimmed V and J ends, which lost 6 bases and 0 bases, there was a span of 11 bases. Here the CDR3 DNA reads TGTGCCAGCAGGAGAGGCGGACTGAACACTGAAGCTTTCTTT. As protein: CASRRGGLNTEAFF.

This clonotype was found many times. The V gene is TRBV20-1, the J gene TRBJ2-1; 9 bases fit TRBD2. The CDR3 runs to 14 residues. Germline values: CDR1 DFQATT, CDR2 SNEGSKA (reference sequence). V dropped 6 bases and J dropped 1; count of bases not matched to a gene: 4. In DNA form, the CDR3 reads TGCAGTGCCACAACTAGCGGGTCCTACAATGAGCAGTTCTTC. The encoded protein is CSATTSGSYNEQFF.

At least ten counts were recorded for this clonotype. The rearrangement joins TRBV2 to TRBJ2-7, with D possibly being TRBD1 (6 bases). CDR1 and CDR2 from the germline V gene are SNHLY and FYNNEI. V lost 8 bases and J 1 base, leaving 15 bases between the germline ends. This CDR3 comprises 14 residues. CDR3 amino acids: CASDDRLGSYEQYF. As DNA, the CDR3 is TGTGCCAGCGACGACAGGTTAGGTTCCTACGAGCAGTACTTC. The whole variable domain, remainder taken from reference TRBV2 and TRBJ2-7, is EPEVTQTPSHQVTQMGQEVILRCVPISNHLYFYWYRQILGQKVEFLVSFYNNEISEKSEIFDDQFSVERPDGSNFTLKIRSTKLEDSAMYFCASDDRLGSYEQYFGPGTRLTVT.

This clonotype has at least ten counts. This chain joins TRBV20-1 and TRBJ2-3; D is undetermined. V gave up 6 bases and J gave up 6 bases, with 13 bases separating them. The germline CDR1 and CDR2 sequences are DFQATT and SNEGSKA (reference sequence). The CDR3 runs 12 residues. The DNA for the CDR3 is TGCAGTGCCTCTACTATCGGGGATACGCAGTATTTT. Translated, it gives CSASTIGDTQYF.

This clonotype was observed many times. The chain carries TRBV7-2 and TRBJ1-5, with TRBD1 matching 7 bases. With V trimmed by 4 bases and J by 5 bases, 8 bases remained unmatched. The CDR3 covers 15 residues. The germline V gene has CDR1 SGHTA and CDR2 FQGNSA. This CDR3 reads CASSSYWDSYQPQHF. The CDR3 coding sequence is TGTGCCAGCAGCTCCTACTGGGACAGCTATCAGCCCCAGCATTTT.

This clonotype showed up many times. The chain recombines TRBV20-1 with TRBJ1-6; D remains unclear. Per germline, CDR1 DFQATT and CDR2 SNEGSKA (reference sequence). The CDR3 is 13 amino acids. Trimming cost V 0 bases and J 2 bases, with 2 bases left between them. The CDR3 loop reads CSARDTYNSPLHF. The CDR3 bases are TGCAGTGCTAGAGACACCTATAATTCACCCCTCCACTTT.

Concerning this clonotype itself: Germline is not matched at one junction end, which may reflect a read error. The chain carries TRBV4-2 and TRBJ1-6; a weak D match, TRBD1 (6 bases). Per germline, CDR1 LGHNA and CDR2 YNFKEQ. The CDR3 has 15 residues. CDR3 nucleotides: TGTGCCTGCAGCCAAGAGCCAGGGGCAAATTCACCCCTCCACTTT. This codes for CACSQEPGANSPLHF.

This clonotype was seen ten or more times. V is TRBV5-1 and J is TRBJ2-1; D might be TRBD2 (5 bases). Trimming took off 4 bases at V and 6 bases at J, with 14 bases between the two ends. The CDR3 is 14 residues long. Germline lookup yields CDR1 SGHRS and CDR2 YFSETQ. CDR3 amino acids: CASSDEGYGNEQFF. The CDR3 DNA follows: TGCGCCAGCAGCGACGAGGGCTACGGCAATGAGCAGTTCTTC.

With respect to this clonotype: This may be a read error, as it is one base from a much larger clone. This sequence joins TRBV27 and TRBJ2-3; D is ambiguous. Trimming pared 6 bases from V and 7 bases from J, leaving 11 bases between. The CDR3 is 12 residues long. CDR1 is MNHEY, CDR2 SMNVEV, per germline (reference sequence). The CDR3 loop is CASRDESYTQYF. The CDR3 DNA is TGTGCCAGCAGGGACGAATCATATACGCAGTATTTT.

This clonotype was seen at least ten times. The genes are TRBV10-3 and TRBJ2-1, with 9 bases lining up with TRBD1. This CDR3 spans 14 amino acids. The germline V gene has CDR1 ENHRY and CDR2 SYGVKD. V dropped 8 bases and J dropped 6; count of bases not matched to a gene: 8. The CDR3 DNA follows: TGTGCCATCGAACAAGGGACAGGGCCCAATGAGCAGTTCTTC. Amino acids: CAIEQGTGPNEQFF.

This clonotype was seen at least ten times. J is TRBJ2-7 and V is TRBV7-9; 9 bases agree with TRBD1. V dropped 4 bases and J dropped 3; count of bases not matched to a gene: 10. The CDR3 has 16 amino acids. Germline V lookup: CDR1 SEHNR, CDR2 FQNEAQ (reference sequence). CDR3 bases: TGTGCCAGCAGCTACCCCCGGGACAGGGCCGACTACGAGCAGTACTTC. Translated, it gives CASSYPRDRADYEQYF. The complete variable domain, with remaining parts taken from reference TRBV7-9 and TRBJ2-7, reads DTGVSQNPRHKITKRGQNVTFRCDPISEHNRLYWYRQTLGQGPEFLTYFQNEAQLEKSRLLSDRFSAERPKGSFSTLEIQRTEQGDSAMYLCASSYPRDRADYEQYFGPGTRLTVT.

This clonotype was counted at least ten times. The chain is built from TRBV3-1 and TRBJ1-6; D unclear. Per germline, CDR1 LGHDT and CDR2 YNNKEL (reference sequence). The V end lost 3 bases, the J end lost 15 bases, and 3 bases lay between the germline ends. The CDR3 is 9 amino acids. CDR3 in DNA: TGTGCCAGCAGCCAGGACCTCCACTTT. Translating gives CASSQDLHF.